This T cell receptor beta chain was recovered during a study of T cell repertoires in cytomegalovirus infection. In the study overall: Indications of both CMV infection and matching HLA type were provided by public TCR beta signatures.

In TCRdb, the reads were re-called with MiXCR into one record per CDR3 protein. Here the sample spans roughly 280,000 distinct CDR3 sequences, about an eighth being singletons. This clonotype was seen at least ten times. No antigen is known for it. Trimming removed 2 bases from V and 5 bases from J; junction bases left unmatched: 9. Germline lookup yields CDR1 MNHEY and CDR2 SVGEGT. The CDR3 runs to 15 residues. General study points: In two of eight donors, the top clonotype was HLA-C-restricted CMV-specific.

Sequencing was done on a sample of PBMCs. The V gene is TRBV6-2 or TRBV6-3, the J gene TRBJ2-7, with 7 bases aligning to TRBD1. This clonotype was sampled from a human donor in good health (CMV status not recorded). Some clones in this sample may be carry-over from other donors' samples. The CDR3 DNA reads TGTGCCAGCAGTTACCCCGGGACAGTTGCGGACGAGCAGTACTTC. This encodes CASSYPGTVADEQYF.